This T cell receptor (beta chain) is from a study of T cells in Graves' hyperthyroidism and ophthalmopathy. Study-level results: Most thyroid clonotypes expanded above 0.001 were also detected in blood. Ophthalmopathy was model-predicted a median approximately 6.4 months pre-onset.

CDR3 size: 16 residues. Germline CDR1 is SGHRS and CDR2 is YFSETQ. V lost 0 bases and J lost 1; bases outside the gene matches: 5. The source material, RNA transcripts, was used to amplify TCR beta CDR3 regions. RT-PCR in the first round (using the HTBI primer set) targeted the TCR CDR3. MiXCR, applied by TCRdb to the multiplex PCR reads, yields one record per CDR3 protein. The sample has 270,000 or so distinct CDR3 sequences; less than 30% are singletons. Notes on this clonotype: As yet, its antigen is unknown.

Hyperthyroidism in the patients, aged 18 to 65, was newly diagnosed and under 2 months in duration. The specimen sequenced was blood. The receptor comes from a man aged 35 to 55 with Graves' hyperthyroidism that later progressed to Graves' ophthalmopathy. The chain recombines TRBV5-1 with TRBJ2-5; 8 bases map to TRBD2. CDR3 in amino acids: CASSLGPGGSQETQYF. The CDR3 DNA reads TGCGCCAGCAGCTTGGGTCCGGGAGGGTCCCAAGAGACCCAGTACTTC.